These 8 T cell receptor beta chains came from one sample sequenced in a study of shared clonotypes between healthy human individuals. In the naive CD8 group, cells lacked CD45RO and were positively selected for CCR7, so terminally differentiated effector memory CD45RA+ cells were left out. Only in-frame clones appear in the TCRdb table, and some are missing; sequencing was by immunoSEQ multiplex PCR. In the table there are about 2.1 million clones, roughly 91% of which are singletons. The sample was naive CD8+ T cells from PBMCs. All receptors derive from a man aged 18 to 29 in good health. Some clones in this sample may be carry-over from other donors' samples.

This rearrangement joins TRBV30 to TRBJ1-1; tentatively, D is TRBD1 (5 bases). The CDR3 has 16 residues. Germline CDR1 GTSNPN, CDR2 SVGIG (reference sequence). The V end was cut by 1 base, the J end by 3 bases, with 18 bases between. The CDR3 DNA is TGTGCCTGGAGTGCCCTTCCGGGACGGAAGGACACTGAAGCTTTCTTT. This encodes CAWSALPGRKDTEAFF.

This rearrangement joins TRBV19 to TRBJ2-3; weak D call: TRBD2 (5 bases). V was clipped by 10 bases and J by 4 bases, with 21 bases between them. This CDR3 comprises 15 residues. Per the germline V gene, CDR1 is LNHDA and CDR2 is SQIVND (reference sequence). CDR3: CATRDREKVADTQYF. CDR3 coding DNA: TGTGCCACCAGAGATAGGGAGAAGGTGGCAGATACGCAGTATTTT.

V gene TRBV25-1 combines with J gene TRBJ1-2; D perhaps matches TRBD1 (5 bases). V gave up 6 bases and J gave up 4 bases, with 6 bases separating them. The CDR3 extends over 11 amino acids. Germline-derived CDR1 and CDR2 are MGHDK and SYGVNS. The CDR3 protein is CASRGVYGYTF. The CDR3 nucleotides are TGTGCCAGCAGGGGGGTCTATGGCTACACCTTC.

The chain carries TRBV28 and TRBJ2-7, with TRBD2 matching over 10 bases. The V segment lost 3 bases and the J segment 2 bases; nucleotides outside the gene matches: 7. CDR1 MDHEN and CDR2 SYDVKM come from the germline V gene. CDR3 size: 16 residues. The CDR3 DNA sequence: TGTGCCAGCAGTTTCGAACAGCGGGAGGGCACCTACGAGCAGTACTTC. Translated: CASSFEQREGTYEQYF.

This clone was seen only once. The J gene is TRBJ1-1, the V gene TRBV2; 9 positions match TRBD1. The V segment lost 2 bases and the J segment 4 bases; nucleotides outside the gene matches: 8. Per germline, CDR1 SNHLY and CDR2 FYNNEI. The CDR3 totals 16 residues. The CDR3 nucleotides are TGTGCCAGCAGTGAACGTGCTTGGGACAGGGCCACTGAAGCTTTCTTT. It encodes CASSERAWDRATEAFF.

The genes are TRBV6-1 and TRBJ2-1; 10 bases line up with TRBD2. CDR3 size: 17 residues. The trim removed 4 bases at V and 7 bases at J, leaving 13 bases unmatched. Germline V gives CDR1 MNHNS, CDR2 SASEGT. CDR3 nucleotide sequence: TGTGCCAGCAGTGCCCACCTAGCGGGAGCCCGGGGGAATGAGCAGTTCTTC. Its protein product is CASSAHLAGARGNEQFF.

The rearrangement links TRBV27 to TRBJ2-1, with 7 bases that match TRBD1. The junction had 13 bases not matched to a gene; V was cut back by 7 bases and J by 4 bases. The germline CDR1 and CDR2 sequences are MNHEY and SMNVEV (reference sequence). The CDR3 extends over 16 amino acids. CDR3 coding DNA: TGTGCCAGCACCCATGGCCCGGGACAGACGTACAATGAGCAGTTCTTC. This encodes CASTHGPGQTYNEQFF.

The chain is built from TRBV6-1 and TRBJ1-6, with a possible D match to TRBD1 (5 bases). V was clipped by 7 bases and J by 0 bases, with 7 bases between them. From germline, CDR1 is MNHNS and CDR2 SASEGT. The CDR3 contains 14 residues. DNA for the CDR3: TGTGCCAGCACAGGGAGCTCCTATAATTCACCCCTCCACTTT. Translation: CASTGSSYNSPLHF.